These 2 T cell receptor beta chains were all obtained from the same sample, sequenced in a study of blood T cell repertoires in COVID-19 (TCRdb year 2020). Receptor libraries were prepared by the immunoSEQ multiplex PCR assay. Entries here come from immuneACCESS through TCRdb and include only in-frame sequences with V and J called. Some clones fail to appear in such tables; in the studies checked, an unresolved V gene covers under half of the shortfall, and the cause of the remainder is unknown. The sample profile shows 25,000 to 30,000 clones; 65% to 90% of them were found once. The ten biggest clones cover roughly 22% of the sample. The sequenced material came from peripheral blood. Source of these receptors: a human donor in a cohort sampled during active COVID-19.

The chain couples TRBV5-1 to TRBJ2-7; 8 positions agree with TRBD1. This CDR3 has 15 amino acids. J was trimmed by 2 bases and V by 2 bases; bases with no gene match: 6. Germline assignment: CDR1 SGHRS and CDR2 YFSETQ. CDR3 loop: CASSFGQGGAYEQYF. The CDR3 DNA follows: TGCGCCAGCAGCTTCGGACAGGGTGGTGCCTACGAGCAGTACTTC.

CDR3 coding DNA: TGTGCCAGCAGTGAACAGGATGATACGCAGTATTTT. Protein product: CASSEQDDTQYF. V usage is TRBV2 and J usage is TRBJ2-3; D remains ambiguous. The CDR3 runs to 12 residues. The germline V gene has CDR1 SNHLY and CDR2 FYNNEI. Trimming cost V 2 bases and J 6 bases, with 6 bases left between them. Looking up the rest from reference TRBV2 and TRBJ2-3 gives the full variable domain: EPEVTQTPSHQVTQMGQEVILRCVPISNHLYFYWYRQILGQKVEFLVSFYNNEISEKSEIFDDQFSVERPDGSNFTLKIRSTKLEDSAMYFCASSEQDDTQYFGPGTRLTVL.